The next 24 T cell receptor beta chains were all read from a single sample in a study of blood T cell repertoires in COVID-19. Measured with immunoSEQ multiplex PCR; TCRdb has only the in-frame clones, and not every one. The table lists some 370,000 clones, around 90% of them singletons. Sequencing was performed on peripheral blood. All receptors come from a man aged 40-55 years with acute or convalescent COVID-19.

Only a few counts were recorded for this clone. This chain joins TRBV19 and TRBJ1-2; D not resolved. The CDR3 loop spans 15 amino acids. The ends were cut back, 3 bases at V and 4 bases at J, with 15 bases in the middle. The germline gives CDR1 LNHDA, CDR2 SQIVND (reference sequence). The CDR3 is CASSIGGDVSYGYTF. CDR3 nucleotides: TGTGCCAGTAGTATTGGAGGCGACGTGAGCTATGGCTACACCTTC.

The chain has TRBV7-9 and TRBJ2-1, with 7 nucleotides matching TRBD1. The germline V gene encodes CDR1 SEHNR and CDR2 FQNEAQ (reference sequence). J gave up 10 bases and V 3 bases, and 3 bases lay outside the gene matches. The CDR3 is 12 residues long. The DNA for the CDR3 is TGTGCCAGCAGCTTTCCGGGACAGGAGCAGTTCTTC. It is translated as CASSFPGQEQFF.

The V call is TRBV6-5, the J call TRBJ2-7; D perhaps matches TRBD2 (6 bases). Germline CDR1 and CDR2: MNHEY and SVGAGI. Between the trimmed V and J ends, which lost 8 bases and 4 bases, there was a span of 18 bases. The CDR3 runs 14 residues. DNA of the CDR3: TGTGCCAGCCCCGCCGGGACTGGGATTTACGAGCAGTACTTC. This codes for CASPAGTGIYEQYF.

The chain combines TRBV2 with TRBJ2-1, with D perhaps TRBD2 (5 bases). The germline CDR1 and CDR2 sequences are SNHLY and FYNNEI. V gave up 3 bases and J gave up 5 bases, with 14 bases separating them. The CDR3 has 15 amino acids. The CDR3 nucleotides read TGTGCCAGCAGTGAGGCGAGGGAATTGGACAATGAGCAGTTCTTC. It specifies CASSEARELDNEQFF.

The chain is built from TRBV6-2 or TRBV6-3 and TRBJ1-4, with D maybe TRBD1 (6 bases). Germline CDR1 MNHEY, CDR2 SVGEGT. V lost 5 bases and J 5 bases, leaving 15 bases between the germline ends. The CDR3 is made up of 15 amino acids. For the CDR3, the DNA is TGTGCCAGCAGTGGCTACAGGGACCCAAATGAAAAACTGTTTTTT. The encoded protein is CASSGYRDPNEKLFF.

The V and J genes are TRBV19 and TRBJ1-2, with TRBD1 matching 11 bases. V shed 5 bases and J 6 bases; nucleotides not matched to a gene: 5. The CDR3 extends over 14 amino acids. Germline loops: CDR1 LNHDA, CDR2 SQIVND (reference sequence). CDR3 residues: CASSAGTGGNGYTF. The CDR3 coding sequence is TGTGCCAGTAGTGCAGGGACAGGGGGTAATGGCTACACCTTC.

This clone was seen a few times. The genes are TRBV6-1 and TRBJ2-2; D may be TRBD1 (5 bases). The CDR3 is 15 amino acids. The ends were cut back, 2 bases at V and 7 bases at J, with 14 bases in the middle. Germline V gene data show CDR1 as MNHNS and CDR2 as SASEGT. CDR3 sequence: CASSEYRLSSGELFF. In nucleotides, the CDR3 is TGTGCCAGCAGTGAATACAGGCTCTCGAGCGGGGAGCTGTTTTTT.

V is TRBV19 and J is TRBJ1-3; 7 bases map to TRBD1. The germline CDR1 and CDR2 sequences are LNHDA and SQIVND (reference sequence). After removal of 5 bases from V and 1 base from J, the junction contained 5 bases not matched to a gene. The CDR3 consists of 15 residues. The CDR3 nucleotides are TGTGCCAGTAGTGTTTCGACAGGGTCTGGAAACACCATATATTTT. Translating it yields CASSVSTGSGNTIYF.

The chain couples TRBV5-8 to TRBJ1-1; D remains unclear. From germline, CDR1 is SGHTS and CDR2 YDEGEE. Trimming took off 0 bases at V and 1 base at J, with 7 bases between the two ends. The CDR3 is made up of 14 amino acids. The CDR3 region is CASSLAYENTEAFF. CDR3 DNA sequence: TGTGCCAGCAGCTTGGCCTACGAGAACACTGAAGCTTTCTTT. The whole variable domain, filled in from reference TRBV5-8 and TRBJ1-1, reads EAGVTQSPTHLIKTRGQQATLRCSPISGHTSVYWYQQALGLGLQFLLWYDEGEERNRGNFPPRFSGRQFPNYSSELNVNALELEDSALYLCASSLAYENTEAFFGQGTRLTVV.

This clone was recorded only once. The rearrangement links TRBV10-2 to TRBJ2-1; 12 nucleotides agree with TRBD2. The germline CDR1 and CDR2 sequences are WSHSY and SAAADI. J gave up 7 bases and V 2 bases, and 12 bases lay outside the gene matches. The CDR3 length is 18 residues. For the CDR3, the DNA is TGCGCCAGCAGTGAGCCGACTAGCGGGAGTGTAGTTTATAATGAGCAGTTCTTC. This encodes CASSEPTSGSVVYNEQFF.

The gene calls are TRBV28 and TRBJ1-5; D not certain. V lost 3 bases to trimming and J lost 5 bases, with 17 bases between them. Germline V lookup: CDR1 MDHEN, CDR2 SYDVKM. The CDR3 totals 16 residues. In DNA form, the CDR3 reads TGTGCCAGCAGTTTTGAGCCAGACACCCAATATCAGCCCCAGCATTTT. It encodes CASSFEPDTQYQPQHF.

The chain combines TRBV18 with TRBJ2-1, with D maybe TRBD1 (5 bases). This CDR3 region has 15 residues. V lost 2 bases and J 3 bases, leaving 11 bases between the germline ends. In germline, CDR1 is KGHSH, CDR2 LQKENI. The CDR3 here is CASSPGARSYNEQFF. Here the CDR3 DNA reads TGTGCCAGCTCACCAGGGGCGAGGAGCTACAATGAGCAGTTCTTC.

The chain has TRBV19 and TRBJ2-1; the match to TRBD2 covers 9 bases. This CDR3 spans 18 amino acids. The germline V gene encodes CDR1 LNHDA and CDR2 SQIVND (reference sequence). The trim removed 2 bases at V and 8 bases at J, leaving 16 bases unmatched. This CDR3 is CASSIPSPAGGRVYEQFF. CDR3 DNA: TGTGCCAGTAGTATACCGTCGCCAGCGGGAGGCCGGGTGTATGAGCAGTTCTTC.

The chain joins TRBV29-1 to TRBJ2-5; 9 bases match TRBD2. CDR3 size: 15 residues. The germline CDR1 and CDR2 sequences are SQVTM and ANQGSEA. V was pared by 2 bases and J by 1 base, with 5 bases of the junction left unmatched. The CDR3 DNA reads as TGCAGCGTTGAAAAGCGGGGGGAATTCCAAGAGACCCAGTACTTC. This gives the protein CSVEKRGEFQETQYF. Looking up the rest from reference TRBV29-1 and TRBJ2-5 gives the full variable domain: SAVISQKPSRDICQRGTSLTIQCQVDSQVTMMFWYRQQPGQSLTLIATANQGSEATYESGFVIDKFPISRPNLTFSTLTVSNMSPEDSSIYLCSVEKRGEFQETQYFGPGTRLLVL.

A single count supports this clone. The V call is TRBV27, the J call TRBJ2-7; 7 bases fit TRBD1. J was trimmed by 3 bases and V by 5 bases; bases with no gene match: 7. The germline V gene encodes CDR1 MNHEY and CDR2 SMNVEV (reference sequence). This CDR3 is built from 14 residues. CDR3 amino acids: CASSDRTGGYEQYF. In DNA, the CDR3 is TGTGCCAGCAGTGACCGGACAGGTGGCTACGAGCAGTACTTC.

There are many counts of this clone. This chain uses TRBV7-9 with TRBJ1-2, with D perhaps TRBD1 (6 bases). CDR3 size: 15 residues. Trimming shortened V by 4 bases and J by 5 bases, and 17 bases separated the two germline ends. Germline V gene data show CDR1 as SEHNR and CDR2 as FQNEAQ (reference sequence). The CDR3 region has the DNA TGTGCCAGCAGCTCAACCCCGGGGGGCGCGTATGGCTACACCTTC. This gives the protein CASSSTPGGAYGYTF. Combining the CDR3 with reference TRBV7-9 and TRBJ1-2 gives the whole variable domain DTGVSQNPRHKITKRGQNVTFRCDPISEHNRLYWYRQTLGQGPEFLTYFQNEAQLEKSRLLSDRFSAERPKGSFSTLEIQRTEQGDSAMYLCASSSTPGGAYGYTFGSGTRLTVV.

This chain joins TRBV15 and TRBJ2-7; 7 positions agree with TRBD1. The CDR3 has 13 amino acids. Trimming took 5 bases from V and 5 from J; bases not matched to a gene: 6. Germline CDR1 is LNHNV and CDR2 is YYDKDF (reference sequence). In DNA, the CDR3 is TGTGCCACCAGCGGAACAGGGGCCCACGAGCAGTACTTC. Protein sequence: CATSGTGAHEQYF.

Only one count was recorded for this clone. The rearrangement joins TRBV6-5 to TRBJ1-5; D not resolved. V lost 5 bases, J lost 6 bases, and 14 bases lay in between. This CDR3 contains 14 residues. Germline values: CDR1 MNHEY, CDR2 SVGAGI. The CDR3: CASSPAGFGQPQHF. The CDR3 bases are TGTGCCAGCAGTCCTGCCGGTTTCGGTCAGCCCCAGCATTTT.

The chain has TRBV27 and TRBJ2-7, with 7 nucleotides matching TRBD1. Germline assignment: CDR1 MNHEY and CDR2 SMNVEV (reference sequence). Trimming removed 2 bases from V and 4 bases from J; junction bases left unmatched: 8. The CDR3 extends over 15 amino acids. This CDR3 is CASSLRDSPYYEQYF. The CDR3 region has the DNA TGTGCCAGCAGTTTACGGGACAGTCCATATTACGAGCAGTACTTC.

The chain carries TRBV6-5 and TRBJ1-5; 9 bases match TRBD1. Trimming at V came to 7 bases and at J to 3 bases, leaving 7 bases not matched to a gene. This CDR3 region has 15 residues. Germline CDR1 reads MNHEY; CDR2 reads SVGAGI. CDR3 coding DNA: TGTGCCAGCAATCCGGGACAGGGTTTCAATCAGCCCCAGCATTTT. Protein product: CASNPGQGFNQPQHF.

This chain connects TRBV7-3 to TRBJ2-2; 7 bases are a match to TRBD2. Trimming cost V 0 bases and J 0 bases; bases outside gene matches: 1. The germline CDR1 and CDR2 sequences are SGHTA and FQGTGA. This CDR3 comprises 16 residues. CDR3: CASSLTSGANTGELFF. The CDR3 coding sequence is TGTGCCAGCAGCTTAACCAGCGGGGCGAACACCGGGGAGCTGTTTTTT.

This rearrangement joins TRBV19 to TRBJ1-1; the match to TRBD1 covers 7 bases. Germline lookup yields CDR1 LNHDA and CDR2 SQIVND (reference sequence). J was trimmed by 1 base and V by 6 bases; bases with no gene match: 2. The CDR3 is made up of 13 amino acids. CDR3 nucleotides: TGTGCCAGTAGGGACAGGCCGAACACTGAAGCTTTCTTT. It codes for CASRDRPNTEAFF.

V usage is TRBV10-3 and J usage is TRBJ2-7; D possibly corresponds to TRBD1 (6 bases). Germline CDR1 reads ENHRY; CDR2 reads SYGVKD. Trimming cost V 0 bases and J 2 bases, with 14 bases left between them. The CDR3 has 16 residues. CDR3 coding DNA: TGTGCCATCAGTGAGTCCGGACAGCGGAGGCCCTACGAGCAGTACTTC. Translating it yields CAISESGQRRPYEQYF.

J is TRBJ2-5 and V is TRBV7-9; TRBD1 matches 9 bases. The CDR3 spans 15 residues. Germline values: CDR1 SEHNR, CDR2 FQNEAQ (reference sequence). V shed 4 bases and J 5 bases; nucleotides not matched to a gene: 8. In nucleotides, the CDR3 is TGTGCCAGCAGCTCTCCCGGGACAGGGTTGGAGACCCAGTACTTC. Its protein product is CASSSPGTGLETQYF.